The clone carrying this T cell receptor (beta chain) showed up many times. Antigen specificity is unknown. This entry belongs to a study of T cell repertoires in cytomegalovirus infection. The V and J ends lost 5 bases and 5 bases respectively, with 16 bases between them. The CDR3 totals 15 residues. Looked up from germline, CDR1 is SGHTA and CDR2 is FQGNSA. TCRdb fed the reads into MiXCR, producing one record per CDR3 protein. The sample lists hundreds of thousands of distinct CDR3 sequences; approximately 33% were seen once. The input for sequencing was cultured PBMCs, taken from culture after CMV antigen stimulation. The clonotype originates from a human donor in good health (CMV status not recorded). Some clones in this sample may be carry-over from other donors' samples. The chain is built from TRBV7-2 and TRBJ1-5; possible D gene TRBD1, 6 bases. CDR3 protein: CASSRKTGYDQPQHF. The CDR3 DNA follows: TGTGCCAGCAGCCGTAAAACAGGGTACGATCAGCCCCAGCATTTT. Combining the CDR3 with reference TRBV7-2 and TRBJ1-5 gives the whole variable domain GAGVSQSPSNKVTEKGKDVELRCDPISGHTALYWYRQSLGQGLEFLIYFQGNSAPDKSGLPSDRFSAERTGGSVSTLTIQRTQQEDSAVYLCASSRKTGYDQPQHFGDGTRLSIL.